The TCR beta chain described here comes from a study of blood T cells in healthy people across ages. Study context: Capturing about one barcoded beta molecule per two T cells was achieved by template switching.

Study conclusions and caveats: As age increased, TCR beta diversity per million T cells fell in a roughly linear fashion. The percentage of naive T cells correlated strongly with TCR beta diversity. Possibly, changes in expanded clonotypes were confounded because donor CMV status was unknown.

The germline CDR1 and CDR2 sequences are SGHAT and FQNNGV. CDR3 length: 19 amino acids. Trimming cost V 5 bases and J 3 bases, with 28 bases left between them. A J-beta primer mix and a sample-barcoded 5' primer were used in a second PCR of roughly 6 to 11 cycles. TCRdb fed the 5' RACE reads into MiXCR, producing one record per CDR3 protein. This table has approximately 850,000 distinct CDR3 sequences, 58% appearing once. A remark on this clonotype: Antigen specificity is unknown.

Material for sequencing was blood. This chain links TRBV11-2 with TRBJ2-5; no clear D gene. The origin of this receptor is a man aged 30-40 years in good health. The CDR3: CASSRHHVLVLGRKETQYF. CDR3 DNA sequence: TGTGCCAGCAGCCGTCACCACGTCTTGGTACTGGGCCGGAAAGAGACCCAGTACTTC. Drawing the rest from reference TRBV11-2 and TRBJ2-5, the complete variable domain is EAGVAQSPRYKIIEKRQSVAFWCNPISGHATLYWYQQILGQGPKLLIQFQNNGVVDDSQLPKDRFSAERLKGVDSTLKIQPAKLEDSAVYLCASSRHHVLVLGRKETQYFGPGTRLLVL.